This T cell receptor beta chain emerged from a study of T cells expressing NK-cell markers. TCRdb reanalyzed the 5' RACE reads and collapses them to one entry per CDR3 protein, without DNA. The sample data list over 100,000 distinct CDR3 sequences. This TCR came from a woman aged 18 to 69 in good health. Material for sequencing was blood T cells: a sorted CD56 or NKG2C T cell subset, CD4+ or CD8+ T cells, or bulk PBMC T cells (not recorded which).

The CDR3: CASSEDGTYNQPQHF. This chain connects TRBV2 to TRBJ1-5. The CDR3 extends over 15 amino acids. Germline CDR1 SNHLY, CDR2 FYNNEI.